This TCR beta chain derives from a study of blood T cell repertoires in COVID-19 (dated by TCRdb to the early 2020s). About the full investigation: Samples covering the acute and convalescent phases of COVID-19 were provided by collaborators in the United States, Italy and Spain. The prospective study material was composed of cDNA or gDNA derived from T cells, B-cell-depleted T cells, or PBMCs. The dataset comprised deeply sampled blood TCRbeta repertoires from subjects exposed to, actively infected with, or recovered from COVID-19. The repertoires were made available in a free public database intended to serve as a resource for research on the immune response to SARS-CoV-2. Samples came from the ongoing ImmuneRACE study (first 160 participants) plus 1,254 subjects from 6 global collaborators. A de-identified subject ID, COVID-19 status, age in years and sex were almost always included in the sample metadata. Where available, HLA class I and class II types were obtained from metadata supplied by the sample provider rather than from assay-based typing.

The collaborating institutions used their own protocols to collect whole blood in K2EDTA tubes. Collaborator samples were shipped for TCRbeta analysis as frozen whole blood, isolated PBMCs, or DNA extracted from either sample type. The immunoSEQ Assay, a bias-controlled multiplex PCR, was used to amplify TCRbeta CDR3 regions from genomic DNA. As for how the authors treated the data: Within the assay, amplification of reference gene primers was used to estimate how many nucleated cells each sample contained. Sequence reads were collapsed and filtered to measure the absolute abundance of every unique TCRbeta CDR3 rearrangement. For each sample, productive Simpson clonality was calculated by taking the square root of Simpson's diversity index across productive rearrangements. TCRdb limited this immuneACCESS table to in-frame rearrangements with V and J called. A share of clones is missing; checked studies link under half to unresolved V genes, and the rest is unexplained. The V and J calls and clone size come from that table; D and trimming were worked out from the DNA. The table for this sample lists about 37,000 clones; 80% to 90% of them were counted only once. Around a tenth of the sample lies in the top ten.

From cysteine to phenylalanine, the CDR3 is 18 amino acids long. Just CDR3 DNA is preserved here, 54 bases in frame from base 1. V was cut back by 1 base and J by 7 bases, leaving a gap of 23 bases between them. From a lookup of the germline V gene, CDR1 and CDR2 are MNHNS and SASEGT. In regard to this clone: The target of this receptor is not known. It has no much larger one-base neighbor in the sample; base qualities were not kept.

What the work shows at the level of the full study, not this receptor alone: The quantity of clinical and demographic metadata differed by source and by participant and was supplied without curation.

This chain is built from TRBV6-1 and TRBJ2-1, and TRBD2 may be the D gene, going by 6 matching bases. The sequence derives from a human donor in a cohort sampled during active COVID-19. Material: peripheral blood. The CDR3 corresponds to CASSEVVSLGLAINEQFF. The DNA sequence is as follows: TGTGCCAGCAGTGAAGTAGTTAGCCTAGGGCTAGCGATAAATGAGCAGTTCTTC.